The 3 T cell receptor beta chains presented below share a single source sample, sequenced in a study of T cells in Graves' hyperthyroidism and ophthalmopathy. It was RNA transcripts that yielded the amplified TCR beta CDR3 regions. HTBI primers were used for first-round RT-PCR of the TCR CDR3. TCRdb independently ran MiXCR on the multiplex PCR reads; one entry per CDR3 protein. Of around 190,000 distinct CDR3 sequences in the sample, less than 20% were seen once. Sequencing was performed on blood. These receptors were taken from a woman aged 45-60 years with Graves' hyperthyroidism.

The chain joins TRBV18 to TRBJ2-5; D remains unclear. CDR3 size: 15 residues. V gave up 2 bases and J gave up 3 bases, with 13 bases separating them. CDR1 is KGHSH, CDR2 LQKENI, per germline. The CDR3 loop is CASSPGGRWEETQYF. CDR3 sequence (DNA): TGTGCCAGCTCACCAGGCGGCAGGTGGGAAGAGACCCAGTACTTC.

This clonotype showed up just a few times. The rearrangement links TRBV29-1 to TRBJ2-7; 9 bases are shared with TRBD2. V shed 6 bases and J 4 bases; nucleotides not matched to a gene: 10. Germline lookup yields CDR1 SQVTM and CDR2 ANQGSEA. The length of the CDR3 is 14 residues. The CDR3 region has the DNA TGCAGCGTACGGCGGGGGGGGGGCCGGTACGAGCAGTACTTC. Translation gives CSVRRGGGRYEQYF.

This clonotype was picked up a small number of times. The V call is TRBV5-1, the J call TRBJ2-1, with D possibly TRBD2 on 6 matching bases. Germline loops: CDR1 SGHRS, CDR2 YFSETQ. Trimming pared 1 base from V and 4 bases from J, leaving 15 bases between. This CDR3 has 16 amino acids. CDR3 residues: CASSLTGGAMYNEQFF. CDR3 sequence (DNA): TGCGCCAGCAGCTTGACAGGAGGGGCGATGTACAATGAGCAGTTCTTC.